The T cell receptor beta chain described here comes from a study of shared clonotypes between healthy human individuals. Germline V gives CDR1 KGHSH, CDR2 LQKENI. This CDR3 has 15 amino acids. Trimming removed 0 bases from V and 6 bases from J, with 15 bases in between. General study results and limits: The authors sampled blood alone, and tissue repertoires likely differ. Compared with clonotypes that all four donors shared, non-shared clonotypes had lower generation probabilities. A handful of donors shared about 5% of their naive CD4 clonotypes.

Note on this clone: Its antigen remains unknown.

Into CD45RA+ naive and CD45RA-negative memory subsets, the CD4+ cells were split. Measured with immunoSEQ multiplex PCR; TCRdb has only the in-frame clones, and not every one. The sample yields 2 million to 2.5 million clones, just over 90% seen once. The V gene is TRBV18, the J gene TRBJ2-7; D unresolved. This receptor was identified in a young man in good health. Some clones in this sample may be carry-over from other donors' samples. Sequenced: naive CD4+ T cells from PBMCs. Subset defined: CD45RA+ positively selected. This CDR3 is CASSPPGSSRVEQYF. CDR3 bases: TGTGCCAGCTCACCACCGGGCTCCAGTAGGGTCGAGCAGTACTTC. Complete variable domain (other parts from reference TRBV18 and TRBJ2-7): NAGVMQNPRHLVRRRGQEARLRCSPMKGHSHVYWYRQLPEEGLKFMVYLQKENIIDESGMPKERFSAEFPKEGPSILRIQQVVRGDSAAYFCASSPPGSSRVEQYFGPGTRLTVT.